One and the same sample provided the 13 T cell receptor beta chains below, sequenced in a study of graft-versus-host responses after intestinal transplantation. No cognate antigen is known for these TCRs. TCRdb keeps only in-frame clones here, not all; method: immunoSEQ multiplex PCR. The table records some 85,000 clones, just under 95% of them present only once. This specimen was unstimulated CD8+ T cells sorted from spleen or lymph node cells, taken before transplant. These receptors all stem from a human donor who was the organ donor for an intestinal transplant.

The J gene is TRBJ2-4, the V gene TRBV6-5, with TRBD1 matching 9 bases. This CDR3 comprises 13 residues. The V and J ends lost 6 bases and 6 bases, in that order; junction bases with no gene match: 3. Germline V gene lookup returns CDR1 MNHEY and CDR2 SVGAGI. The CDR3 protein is CASSWGQGNIQYF. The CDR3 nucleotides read TGTGCCAGCAGCTGGGGACAGGGAAACATTCAGTACTTC.

Written as DNA, the CDR3 is TGTGCCAGCAGCGTAGGCCGGGGTCTAGCCAAAAACATTCAGTACTTC. Protein product: CASSVGRGLAKNIQYF. The chain is built from TRBV9 and TRBJ2-4; TRBD2 might be the D (5 bases). Germline CDR1 reads SGDLS; CDR2 reads YYNGEE. The CDR3 consists of 16 residues. V was clipped by 0 bases and J by 0 bases, with 10 bases between them. Full variable domain (outside the CDR3, taken from reference TRBV9 and TRBJ2-4): DSGVTQTPKHLITATGQRVTLRCSPRSGDLSVYWYQQSLDQGLQFLIQYYNGEERAKGNILERFSAQQFPDLHSELNLSSLELGDSALYFCASSVGRGLAKNIQYFGAGTRLSVL.

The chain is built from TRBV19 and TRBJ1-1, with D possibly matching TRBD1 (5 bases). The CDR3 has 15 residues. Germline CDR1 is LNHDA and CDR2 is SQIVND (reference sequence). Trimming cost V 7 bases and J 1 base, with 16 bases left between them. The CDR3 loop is CASNPSSGGNTEAFF. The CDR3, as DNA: TGTGCCAGTAATCCATCCTCGGGGGGGAACACTGAAGCTTTCTTT.

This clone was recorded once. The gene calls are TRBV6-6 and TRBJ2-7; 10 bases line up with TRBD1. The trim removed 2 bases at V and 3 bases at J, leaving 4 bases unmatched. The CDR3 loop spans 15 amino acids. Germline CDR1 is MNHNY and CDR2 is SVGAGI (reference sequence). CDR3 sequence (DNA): TGTGCCAGCAGTTACCACGGGACAGGGGACTACGAGCAGTACTTC. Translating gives CASSYHGTGDYEQYF.

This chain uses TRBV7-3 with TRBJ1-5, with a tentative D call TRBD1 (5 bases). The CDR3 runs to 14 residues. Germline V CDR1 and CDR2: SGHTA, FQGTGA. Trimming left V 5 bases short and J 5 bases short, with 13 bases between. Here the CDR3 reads CASSPAGPDQPQHF. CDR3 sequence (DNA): TGTGCCAGCAGCCCGGCAGGGCCCGATCAGCCCCAGCATTTT.

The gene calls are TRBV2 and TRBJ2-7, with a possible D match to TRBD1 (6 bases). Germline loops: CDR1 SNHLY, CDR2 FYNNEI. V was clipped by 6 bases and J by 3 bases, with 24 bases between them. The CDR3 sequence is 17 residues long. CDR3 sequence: CASRDLGGKRPSYEQYF. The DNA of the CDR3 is TGTGCCAGCAGAGACCTAGGGGGTAAAAGACCAAGCTACGAGCAGTACTTC.

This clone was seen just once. CDR3 in DNA: TGTGCCAGCAGGCCGCTACGTAGCGGGGGAAGAAAAGAGACCCAGTACTTC. This sequence encodes CASRPLRSGGRKETQYF. The chain is built from TRBV2 and TRBJ2-5, with 9 bases lining up with TRBD2. Unmatched junction bases numbered 14, after V lost 6 bases and J lost 3 bases. The CDR3 length is 17 residues. Germline V lookup: CDR1 SNHLY, CDR2 FYNNEI.

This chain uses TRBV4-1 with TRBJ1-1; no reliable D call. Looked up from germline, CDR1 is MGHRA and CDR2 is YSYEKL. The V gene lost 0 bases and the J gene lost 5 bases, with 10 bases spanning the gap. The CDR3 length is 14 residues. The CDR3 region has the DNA TGCGCCAGCAGCCAAGAGGGAGTGTGGACTGAAGCTTTCTTT. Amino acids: CASSQEGVWTEAFF.

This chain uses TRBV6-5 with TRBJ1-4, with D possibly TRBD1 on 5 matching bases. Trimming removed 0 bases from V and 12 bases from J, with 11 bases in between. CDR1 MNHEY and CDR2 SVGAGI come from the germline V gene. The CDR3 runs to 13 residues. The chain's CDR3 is CASSYSAGMELFF. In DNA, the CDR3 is TGTGCCAGCAGTTACTCAGCAGGGATGGAACTGTTTTTT.

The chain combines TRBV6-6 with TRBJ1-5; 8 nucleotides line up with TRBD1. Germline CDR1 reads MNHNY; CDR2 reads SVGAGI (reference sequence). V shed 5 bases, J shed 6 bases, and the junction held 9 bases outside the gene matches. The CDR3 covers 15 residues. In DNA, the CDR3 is TGTGCCAGCAGTCCCGACAGGGGAAGACGTCAGCCCCAGCATTTT. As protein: CASSPDRGRRQPQHF.

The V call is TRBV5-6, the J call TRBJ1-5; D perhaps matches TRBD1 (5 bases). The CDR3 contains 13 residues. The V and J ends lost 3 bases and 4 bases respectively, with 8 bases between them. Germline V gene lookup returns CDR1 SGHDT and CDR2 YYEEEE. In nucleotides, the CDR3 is TGTGCCAGCAGCTGGGGGGGGAATCAGCCCCAGCATTTT. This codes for CASSWGGNQPQHF. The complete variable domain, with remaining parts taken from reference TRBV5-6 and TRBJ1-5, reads DAGVTQSPTHLIKTRGQQVTLRCSPKSGHDTVSWYQQALGQGPQFIFQYYEEEERQRGNFPDRFSGHQFPNYSSELNVNALLLGDSALYLCASSWGGNQPQHFGDGTRLSIL.

CDR3 in DNA: TGTGCCAGCAGTTCCCCACTAGCGGGGGTGGGCGAGCAGTACTTC. Its protein is CASSSPLAGVGEQYF. V and J are TRBV27 and TRBJ2-7; 11 nucleotides match TRBD2. Germline values: CDR1 MNHEY, CDR2 SMNVEV (reference sequence). V lost 4 bases to trimming and J lost 6 bases; unmatched junction nucleotides: 8. The CDR3 runs to 15 residues.

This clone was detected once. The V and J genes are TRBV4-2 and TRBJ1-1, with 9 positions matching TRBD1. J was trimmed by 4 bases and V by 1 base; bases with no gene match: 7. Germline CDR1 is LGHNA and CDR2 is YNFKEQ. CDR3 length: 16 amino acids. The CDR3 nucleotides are TGTGCCAGCAGCCAAGTGGACAGGGGCTTGGGCACTGAAGCTTTCTTT. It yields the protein CASSQVDRGLGTEAFF.